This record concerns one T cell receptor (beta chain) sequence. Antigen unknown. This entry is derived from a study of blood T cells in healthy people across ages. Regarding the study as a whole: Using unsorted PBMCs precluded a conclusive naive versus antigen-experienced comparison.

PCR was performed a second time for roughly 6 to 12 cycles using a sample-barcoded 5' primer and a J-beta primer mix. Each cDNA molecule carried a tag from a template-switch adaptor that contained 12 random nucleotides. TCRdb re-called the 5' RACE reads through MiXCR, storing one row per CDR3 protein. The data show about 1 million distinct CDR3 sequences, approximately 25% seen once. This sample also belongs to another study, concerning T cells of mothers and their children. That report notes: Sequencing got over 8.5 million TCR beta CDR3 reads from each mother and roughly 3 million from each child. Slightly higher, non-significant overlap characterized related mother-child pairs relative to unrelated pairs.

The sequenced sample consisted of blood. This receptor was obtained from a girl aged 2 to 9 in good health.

In nucleotides, the CDR3 is TGTGCCAGCACCGATGGGACGGCCGTTAACTACAATGAGCAGTTCTTC. This gives the protein CASTDGTAVNYNEQFF. This sequence joins TRBV27 and TRBJ2-1; D may match TRBD1 or TRBD2 (5 bases each). The V gene lost 7 bases and the J gene lost 3 bases, with 19 bases spanning the gap. Germline CDR1 reads MNHEY; CDR2 reads SMNVEV (reference sequence). There are 16 residues in the CDR3.